Included here is one T cell receptor (beta chain) sequence, with context. Only in-frame clones appear in the TCRdb table, and some are missing; sequencing was by immunoSEQ multiplex PCR. Among fewer than 90,000 clones listed, about 94% were seen once. This CDR3 spans 15 amino acids. Trimming cost V 6 bases and J 0 bases, with 9 bases left between them. The germline V gene encodes CDR1 MNHEY and CDR2 SVGAGI. This sample is drawn from a study of T cell changes during pregnancy in multiple sclerosis. Specimen: peripheral blood, collected in the third trimester of pregnancy. The gene calls are TRBV6-5 and TRBJ2-6; possible D gene TRBD2, 6 bases. The TCR was taken from a female donor in good health, enrolled as a control in a pregnancy study. The CDR3: CASSPGGSGANVLTF. In nucleotides, the CDR3 is TGTGCCAGCAGCCCCGGGGGCTCTGGGGCCAACGTCCTGACTTTC.